This T cell receptor beta chain was retrieved from a study of cytomegalovirus exposure and HLA in healthy donors. The PCR used 60 Vbeta and 13 Jbeta primers. TCRdb's table, derived via immunoSEQ multiplex PCR, lists solely in-frame clones and lacks some. The sample holds about 140,000 clones. The CDR3 length is 15 residues. Germline CDR1 and CDR2: MNHNY and SVGAGI (reference sequence). With 2 bases clipped from V and 3 bases from J, the junction kept 3 bases outside the gene matches. This sequence originates from a male donor in good health and CMV-seronegative. Sequencing was carried out using PBMCs. The chain carries TRBV6-6 and TRBJ2-1; 8 bases map to TRBD1. The CDR3: CASSYRTGNYNEQFF. CDR3 nucleotide sequence: TGTGCCAGCAGTTACAGGACAGGGAACTACAATGAGCAGTTCTTC.